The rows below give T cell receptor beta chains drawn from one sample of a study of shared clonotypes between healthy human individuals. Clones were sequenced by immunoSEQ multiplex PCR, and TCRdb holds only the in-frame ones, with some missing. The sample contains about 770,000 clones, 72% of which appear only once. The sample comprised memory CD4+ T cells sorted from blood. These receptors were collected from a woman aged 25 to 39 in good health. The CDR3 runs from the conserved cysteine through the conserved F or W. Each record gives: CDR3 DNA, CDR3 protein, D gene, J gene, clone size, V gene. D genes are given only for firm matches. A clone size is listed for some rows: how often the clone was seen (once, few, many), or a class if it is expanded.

TGTGCCAGCAGCTTAGCCTACAGGGGGGGTGGCTACACCTTC CASSLAYRGGGYTF TRBD1 TRBJ1-2 - TRBV7-2
TGTGCCAGCACCCCGGGGGCGGATGGCTACACCTTC CASTPGADGYTF - TRBJ1-2 - TRBV6-6
TGCAGCGTTAGAGGGGGCACCTACAATGAGCAGTTCTTC CSVRGGTYNEQFF TRBD1 TRBJ2-1 - TRBV29-1
TGCAGCGTTGGTGTTGTTGTGGGGGAGACCCAGTACTTC CSVGVVVGETQYF - TRBJ2-5 - TRBV29-1
TGTGCCAGCAGCTCTCCGGGCGAGGGGGAAAAACTGTTTTTT CASSSPGEGEKLFF - TRBJ1-4 - TRBV5-4
TGCGCCAGCAGCGCGGGACAGCCGATGGCAGAAGCTTTCTTT CASSAGQPMAEAFF TRBD1 TRBJ1-1 - TRBV5-1
TGTGCCAGCAGCTTGGGGGGCGGGAGAGCCTACGAGCAGTACTTC CASSLGGGRAYEQYF - TRBJ2-7 - TRBV11-2
TGTGCCTGGAGTATCTTCAGGACAGGGGCGACCTACGAGCAGTACTTC CAWSIFRTGATYEQYF TRBD1 TRBJ2-7 once TRBV30
TGCGCCAGCAGCTTGGCCGGTTTCGGGATCTCCGGGGAGCTGTTTTTT CASSLAGFGISGELFF - TRBJ2-2 - TRBV5-1
TGTGCCAGTAGTGCCCGAACCGGGACTAGCGGGACCTACGAGCAGTACTTC CASSARTGTSGTYEQYF TRBD2 TRBJ2-7 - TRBV19
TGTGCCAGTACGAAAGGGGACAGGGGGCGGAATCAGCCCCAGCATTTT CASTKGDRGRNQPQHF TRBD1 TRBJ1-5 - TRBV19